This T cell receptor (beta chain) is from a study of HIV-infected patients and healthy controls (TCRdb year 2014). General notes on the study: The study tested whether deep TCR repertoire sequencing of HIV patients' small blood samples could capture immune perturbation and reconstitution.

Whole blood was used without fractionating the cells, so the repertoire represented all peripheral T cells without sorting. Roughly 10 uninfected healthy donors were sampled as controls, a few of whom were sampled twice approximately 3 months apart. A roughly 2.7 ml sample of peripheral blood was drawn into Tempus tubes for RNA extraction. The TURBO-DNase kit was used to remove leftover genomic DNA, and GLOBINclear was used to deplete globin mRNA. General conclusions and limits of the study: Slight age and sex profile differences between the study cohorts did not explain the observed diversity differences. The pairing of alpha and beta chains was not determined in the samples. Alpha-chain CDR3s from MAIT cells occurred at high frequency in healthy controls but were severely depleted in HIV+ repertoires. HIV-associated CDR3s exhibited a significant reduction in frequency during therapy, whereas CMV-associated CDR3s exhibited no significant change, although the majority increased in frequency. The use of whole blood limited sequencing depth and precluded separation of the dynamics of distinct T-cell subpopulations. Compared with untreated HIV+ repertoires, healthy control repertoires had roughly threefold more distinct CDR3s and higher Shannon diversity. Significantly higher mean Gini indices were seen in HIV-infected repertoires than in controls, possibly reflecting oligoclonality. In size-matched repertoire data, the apparent post-therapy recovery of the Gini index in HIV-infected patients was not replicated. Unequal numbers of distinct sequences between patients and controls complicated comparisons, and size-matching overweighted rare events from HIV-infected data. In the study, no determination of donor HLA types was made. More CDR3s were shared between individuals among healthy controls than among HIV+ patients, as measured by Jaccard index and by the count of highly shared sequences. Eight alpha and eight beta V genes showed significantly different mean usage between HIV-infected patients and controls. Only sixteen HIV-infected individuals were processed, which the authors considered a major limit on how widely the findings apply.

Roughly 490 ng RNA was reverse transcribed with SuperScript III using primers against the alpha and beta constant regions. Separate alpha and beta chain libraries were made by chain-specific third strand synthesis with multiplexing indices. To avoid primer bias, the protocol used one single primer pair to amplify every rearrangement within a chain, and the protocol also attached molecular barcodes to each cDNA molecule. The SP2 sequencing primer site and a random hexamer were carried on a 5' RACE adapter, to which purified cDNA was joined by T4 RNA Ligase 1. Second strand synthesis was performed with Phusion polymerase and primed from the SP2 site, and slow temperature ramps were applied to favor optimal annealing. Each molecule's 12-nucleotide barcode consisted of two random hexamer sequences, both added before amplification and joined together. An amplification PCR of around 25 cycles with P5s and P7 primers came after a short first PCR that had added P5 and P7 adapter elements plus a second index. A total of about 25 PCR cycles were applied to the libraries, which were quantified on a Qubit, sized on a Bioanalyzer, and diluted to around 3.7 nM. The normalized libraries were sequenced on an Illumina MiSeq using 2 x 250 paired-end kits. MinElute columns were the means by which the reverse transcription reactions were cleaned up, and the reactions were eluted into approximately 10 ul Tris-Cl. Adapter ligations were incubated for roughly 22 hours at 16 degrees C and subsequently purified with AMPure XP beads at a 1:1 ratio. The published analysis was carried out like this. A modified Decombinator processed the demultiplexed FASTQ files and output V, J, insert and barcode information. Sequences that shared a barcode but differed from the dominant sequence were treated as errors and discarded, and barcodes were clustered at Levenshtein distance 3 and counted to estimate the original cDNA molecules. Downstream analyses used R packages ineq, vegan, igraph and RCytoscape, with IMGT nomenclature and CDR3 definitions. V gene usage was computed over distinct sequences, each TCR counted once to avoid skew from clonal expansion. Unique CDR3 amino acid sequences within a donor were connected in similarity networks whenever two sequences differed by a single Levenshtein edit. Published HIV-specific CDR3s (92 alpha, 550 to 800 beta) and CMV-specific CDR3s (around 12 alpha, 250 to 300 beta) were compiled and searched for in the repertoires. Random subsampling to size-matched repertoires demonstrated that the decreased diversity in patients did not result from their lower sequence numbers. The public sequencing data were trimmed at Q25 with fastp and processed into clonotypes with MiXCR by TCRdb, which kept only in-frame beta chains. Duplicate CDR3 protein sequences are folded into a single record with the most common DNA and genes. TCRdb, not the authors, supplied the V and J calls. The sample table records approximately 22,000 distinct CDR3 sequences; 8% to 10% of these occur just once. The ten largest make up 4% of the sample.

The germline V gene encodes CDR1 SGHRS and CDR2 YFSETQ. V is pruned by 4 bases and J by 5 bases, leaving 3 bases of the junction without a gene match. Including cysteine and phenylalanine, the CDR3 has 14 amino acids. Only CDR3 DNA is held: 42 bases, read in frame from base 1. This clonotype was detected only a few times. What antigen it recognizes has not been identified. Base qualities are not recorded, but no much larger clone differs from it by a single base. The source of this sequence is an adult in good health. The V and J segments used are TRBV5-1 and TRBJ1-5, and TRBD1 aligns with 10 junction nucleotides. What was sequenced was blood. The CDR3 amino acid sequence is: CASSAGTGDQPQHF. The sequence in DNA is TGCGCCAGCAGCGCCGGGACAGGGGATCAGCCCCAGCATTTT.